This TCR beta chain appears in the sequencing data of a study of T cells in Graves' hyperthyroidism and ophthalmopathy. RNA transcripts gave rise to amplified TCR beta CDR3 regions. An initial round of RT-PCR targeting the TCR CDR3 relied on the HTBI primer set. TCRdb re-called the multiplex PCR reads with MiXCR, one entry per CDR3 protein. This table holds 250,000 to 300,000 distinct CDR3 sequences, approximately 15% found once. Graves' hyperthyroidism qualified as stable when ophthalmopathy did not progress within 18 months. The CDR3 runs to 13 residues. J lost 8 bases, V lost 6 bases, and 7 bases had no gene match. This clonotype occurred many times.

The sequence was obtained from a woman aged 40 to 50 with Graves' hyperthyroidism. The chain is built from TRBV12-3 or TRBV12-4 and TRBJ1-2; 9 bases align to TRBD1. Sequencing input: blood. DNA of the CDR3: TGTGCCAGCAGCAAGGACAGGGGCTGGGGCTACACCTTC. Translation gives CASSKDRGWGYTF.